A single sample gave rise to the 32 T cell receptor beta chains below, sequenced in a study of OX40 agonist ivuxolimab in advanced cancers. Here immunoSEQ multiplex PCR was the method, and the copy in TCRdb shows in-frame clones only, minus some. The sample shows fewer than 85,000 clones, roughly 84% of them seen only once. The starting material was CD4+ or CD8+ T cells sorted from blood, obtained in a trial of the OX40 agonist ivuxolimab. These receptors were collected from an adult with an advanced solid tumor such as melanoma, head and neck, liver or kidney cancer.

This chain links TRBV10-1 with TRBJ2-7; no definite D call. The ends were cut back, 8 bases at V and 4 bases at J, with 15 bases in the middle. There are 13 residues in the CDR3. CDR1 WNHNN and CDR2 SYGVQD come from the germline V gene (reference sequence). CDR3 in DNA: TGCGCCAGCCGCGGACGGTCACCTTACGAGCAGTACTTC. Protein: CASRGRSPYEQYF.

The J gene is TRBJ1-4, the V gene TRBV6-5; D might be TRBD1 (6 bases). V was shortened by 6 bases and J by 0 bases, with 11 bases between the two germline ends. CDR1 and CDR2 (germline): MNHEY, SVGAGI. This CDR3 is 15 amino acids long. The CDR3, as DNA: TGTGCCAGCAGCGGGGGCCACGCAACTAATGAAAAACTGTTTTTT. Translated: CASSGGHATNEKLFF.

The chain links TRBV6-6 to TRBJ1-2; no clear D. V lost 0 bases, J lost 6 bases, and 11 bases lay in between. This CDR3 comprises 14 residues. Germline loops: CDR1 MNHNY, CDR2 SVGAGI (reference sequence). CDR3 residues: CASSYSILGDGYTF. CDR3 in DNA: TGTGCCAGCAGTTACTCGATACTGGGCGATGGCTACACCTTC.

The chain employs TRBV5-4 and TRBJ2-7; D might be TRBD2 (7 bases). The CDR3 runs to 13 residues. Per germline, CDR1 SGHNT and CDR2 YYREEE (reference sequence). The V end was cut by 0 bases, the J end by 6 bases, with 10 bases between. CDR3 amino acids: CASSLDREGEQYF. The CDR3 DNA follows: TGTGCCAGCAGCTTGGACAGGGAGGGCGAGCAGTACTTC.

The V gene is TRBV30, the J gene TRBJ2-7; no clear D gene. V lost 2 bases and J lost 4, with 6 bases in between. Germline CDR1 is GTSNPN and CDR2 is SVGIG (reference sequence). The CDR3 is made up of 11 amino acids. CDR3 protein: CAWSTQYEQYF. The DNA of the CDR3 is TGTGCCTGGAGTACACAATACGAGCAGTACTTC.

The J gene is TRBJ1-2, the V gene TRBV10-3; 7 bases align to TRBD1. Germline CDR1 is ENHRY and CDR2 is SYGVKD. The V segment lost 4 bases and the J segment 8 bases; nucleotides outside the gene matches: 7. The CDR3 sequence is 13 residues long. The DNA of the CDR3 is TGTGCCATCAGTGGCCAGGGGGTGGGAGGCTACACCTTC. Its translation is CAISGQGVGGYTF.

The chain recombines TRBV18 with TRBJ2-1; 9 bases are shared with TRBD2. The junction had 5 bases not matched to a gene; V was cut back by 6 bases and J by 5 bases. The CDR3 totals 14 residues. The V gene's germline CDR1 is KGHSH and CDR2 LQKENI. CDR3 sequence: CASSLAGSDNEQFF. The CDR3 coding sequence is TGTGCCAGCTCCCTAGCGGGATCCGACAATGAGCAGTTCTTC.

V and J are TRBV30 and TRBJ1-5, with 7 bases aligning to TRBD1. The CDR3 runs to 14 residues. Germline values: CDR1 GTSNPN, CDR2 SVGIG (reference sequence). V dropped 0 bases and J dropped 4; count of bases not matched to a gene: 3. CDR3 protein: CAWSVGTENQPQHF. CDR3 bases: TGTGCCTGGAGTGTCGGGACAGAAAATCAGCCCCAGCATTTT.

This clone has just one count. J is TRBJ2-1 and V is TRBV5-1, with 14 bases that match TRBD2. V was pared by 3 bases and J by 9 bases, with 8 bases of the junction left unmatched. Germline V gene sequence: CDR1 SGHRS, CDR2 YFSETQ. The length of the CDR3 is 16 residues. CDR3 DNA: TGCGCCAGCAGCTGGCTGACTAGCGGGGGGGCCGGTGAGCAGTTCTTC. Protein product: CASSWLTSGGAGEQFF.

In its sample, this clone was seen a few times. V and J are TRBV6-1 and TRBJ2-7; 7 positions match TRBD1. CDR3 length: 15 residues. V gave up 6 bases and J gave up 2 bases; unmatched junction bases: 10. CDR1 is MNHNS and CDR2 is SASEGT in the germline V gene. The CDR3 DNA reads as TGTGCCAGCAGGTCCACCGTCGGGACAGCCTACGAGCAGTACTTC. Encoded protein: CASRSTVGTAYEQYF.

The chain couples TRBV18 to TRBJ1-2; D perhaps matches TRBD1 (5 bases). The CDR3 is made up of 15 amino acids. The ends were cut back, 3 bases at V and 3 bases at J, with 14 bases in the middle. CDR1 is KGHSH, CDR2 LQKENI, per germline. CDR3 protein: CASSPPGGFDYGYTF. The CDR3 nucleotides are TGTGCCAGCTCACCCCCGGGGGGGTTTGACTATGGCTACACCTTC.

CDR3 DNA: TGTGCCAGCAGCTTGGGGCTAGCGGGAGGGCGCGAGCAGTTCTTC. Protein product: CASSLGLAGGREQFF. The V gene is TRBV5-5, the J gene TRBJ2-1, with 12 bases aligning to TRBD2. The germline V gene has CDR1 SGHKS and CDR2 YYEKEE (reference sequence). Trimming at V came to 0 bases and at J to 10 bases, leaving 5 bases not matched to a gene. This CDR3 is built from 15 residues. Filled out from reference TRBV5-5 and TRBJ2-1, the complete variable domain reads DAGVTQSPTHLIKTRGQQVTLRCSPISGHKSVSWYQQVLGQGPQFIFQYYEKEERGRGNFPDRFSARQFPNYSSELNVNALLLGDSALYLCASSLGLAGGREQFFGPGTRLTVL.

The chain has TRBV7-3 and TRBJ2-2; D not resolved. Germline CDR1 reads SGHTA; CDR2 reads FQGTGA. Between the trimmed V and J ends, which lost 1 base and 0 bases, there was a span of 3 bases. The CDR3 has 14 residues. CDR3 amino acids: CASSLRTNTGELFF. CDR3 coding DNA: TGTGCCAGCAGCTTAAGGACGAACACCGGGGAGCTGTTTTTT.

V gene TRBV6-5 combines with J gene TRBJ2-1; D ambiguous. V lost 0 bases to trimming and J lost 10 bases, with 7 bases between them. This CDR3 is built from 12 residues. The V gene's germline CDR1 is MNHEY and CDR2 SVGAGI. The CDR3 sequence is CASSYSNREQFF. The CDR3 DNA reads TGTGCCAGCAGTTACTCGAATCGGGAGCAGTTCTTC.

CDR3 sequence (DNA): TGTGCCAGCACTTCGGCTTTCTACGAGCAGTACTTC. Encoded protein: CASTSAFYEQYF. The genes are TRBV27 and TRBJ2-7; D is unresolved. This CDR3 region has 12 residues. The ends were cut back, 7 bases at V and 3 bases at J, with 10 bases in the middle. Germline V gene sequence: CDR1 MNHEY, CDR2 SMNVEV (reference sequence).

This chain links TRBV14 with TRBJ1-1; weak D call: TRBD1 (5 bases). The CDR3 sequence is 15 residues long. The germline CDR1 and CDR2 sequences are SGHDN and FVKESK. V was pared by 3 bases and J by 1 base, with 12 bases between. CDR3 nucleotides: TGTGCCAGCAGCCACAATCTAGGGGAGAACACTGAAGCTTTCTTT. This codes for CASSHNLGENTEAFF.

The rearrangement joins TRBV7-9 to TRBJ2-1, with D perhaps given as TRBD1 or TRBD2 (5 bases each). In germline, CDR1 is SEHNR, CDR2 FQNEAQ (reference sequence). CDR3 size: 16 residues. V lost 5 bases, J lost 6 bases, and 20 bases lay in between. The CDR3 here is CASSQKRGDPTNEQFF. CDR3 sequence (DNA): TGTGCCAGCAGCCAAAAGAGAGGGGATCCCACCAATGAGCAGTTCTTC.

This chain joins TRBV9 and TRBJ1-4; 8 nucleotides align to TRBD1. Trimming cost V 0 bases and J 6 bases; bases outside gene matches: 13. This CDR3 is 18 amino acids long. Per the germline V gene, CDR1 is SGDLS and CDR2 is YYNGEE. The CDR3 DNA reads as TGTGCCAGCAGCGTAGGACCGGGGTCAGGGGGCGCTTATGAAAAACTGTTTTTT. It codes for CASSVGPGSGGAYEKLFF.

This clone was detected only once. One end of the junction does not line up with germline, which may come from a read error. The gene calls are TRBV7-7 and TRBJ2-5, with 8 bases identical to TRBD1. The length of the CDR3 is 14 residues. In germline, CDR1 is SSHAT, CDR2 FNYEAQ (reference sequence). This CDR3 reads CASSESGGGETQYF. The CDR3 region has the DNA TGTGCTAGCAGCGAGTCAGGGGGCGGGGAGACCCAGTACTTC.

This chain uses TRBV19 with TRBJ2-2; TRBD2 matches 8 bases. Germline V lookup: CDR1 LNHDA, CDR2 SQIVND (reference sequence). V was pared by 3 bases and J by 3 bases, with 3 bases of the junction left unmatched. The CDR3 extends over 15 amino acids. The CDR3 bases are TGTGCCAGTAGTATCAGCGGGAGTGACACCGGGGAGCTGTTTTTT. Protein: CASSISGSDTGELFF.

This chain links TRBV19 with TRBJ2-3, with 9 bases fitting TRBD1. The CDR3 runs to 15 residues. V was clipped by 5 bases and J by 0 bases; unmatched bases: 3. Germline V gene lookup returns CDR1 LNHDA and CDR2 SQIVND (reference sequence). The CDR3 DNA follows: TGTGCCAGTAGTGTGACAGGGGGAAGCACAGATACGCAGTATTTT. It codes for CASSVTGGSTDTQYF.

The rearrangement uses TRBV18 and TRBJ2-7; TRBD2 aligns across 9 bases. Germline trimming cut 0 bases from V and 0 bases from J; bases unmatched to any gene: 0. This CDR3 is built from 15 residues. Germline CDR1 KGHSH, CDR2 LQKENI. The CDR3 loop is CASSPPSGSSYEQYF. CDR3 DNA sequence: TGTGCCAGCTCACCACCTAGCGGGAGCTCCTACGAGCAGTACTTC.

This chain uses TRBV7-2 with TRBJ1-3, with D hard to call. Germline V gene lookup returns CDR1 SGHTA and CDR2 FQGNSA. Deletions cut 5 bases from V and 4 bases from J, with 9 bases between. The CDR3 spans 13 residues. In DNA, the CDR3 is TGTGCCAGCAGCCCCGCGTCCGGAAACACCATATATTTT. The encoded protein is CASSPASGNTIYF.

The CDR3 here is CASSYGAPREDTQYF. DNA of the CDR3: TGCGCCAGCAGTTATGGGGCGCCCAGGGAAGATACGCAGTATTTT. The J gene is TRBJ2-3, the V gene TRBV5-1, with D possibly being TRBD1 (5 bases). Germline V gene data show CDR1 as SGHRS and CDR2 as YFSETQ. V gave up 5 bases and J gave up 5 bases, with 18 bases separating them. This CDR3 spans 15 amino acids.

The chain recombines TRBV7-2 with TRBJ1-1; tentatively, D is TRBD1 (5 bases). V gave up 2 bases and J gave up 4 bases, with 11 bases separating them. This CDR3 is built from 14 residues. Germline values: CDR1 SGHTA, CDR2 FQGNSA. The CDR3 loop is CASSLSGDVTEAFF. The CDR3 DNA sequence: TGTGCCAGCAGCTTAAGCGGGGACGTCACTGAAGCTTTCTTT.

The CDR3 spells CASSLDRGPGNTIYF. The CDR3 DNA follows: TGTGCCAGCAGCTTGGACAGGGGGCCTGGAAACACCATATATTTT. The chain combines TRBV5-4 with TRBJ1-3; 9 nucleotides agree with TRBD1. From germline, CDR1 is SGHNT and CDR2 YYREEE (reference sequence). V lost 0 bases, J lost 2 bases, and 0 bases stayed unmatched. CDR3 length: 15 amino acids.

The CDR3 is CASRGSGANTGELFF. The CDR3, as DNA: TGTGCCAGCAGAGGGTCGGGGGCGAACACCGGGGAGCTGTTTTTT. The V and J genes are TRBV6-6 and TRBJ2-2, with a weak D call TRBD2 (6 bases). This CDR3 comprises 15 residues. Trimming took 6 bases from V and 0 from J, leaving 11 bases between them. Germline V gives CDR1 MNHNY, CDR2 SVGAGI (reference sequence).

The chain is built from TRBV11-3 and TRBJ2-2; tentatively, D is TRBD2 (6 bases). CDR1 and CDR2 from the germline V gene are SGHNT and YENEEA. The CDR3 consists of 16 residues. V was shortened by 1 base and J by 4 bases, with 13 bases between the two germline ends. In nucleotides, the CDR3 is TGTGCCAGCAGCTTAGCAGGTAGCGGCATCACCGGGGAGCTGTTTTTT. It codes for CASSLAGSGITGELFF.

The rearrangement links TRBV25-1 to TRBJ2-3, with D possibly matching TRBD1 (5 bases). This CDR3 has 15 amino acids. Germline CDR1 MGHDK, CDR2 SYGVNS. The V gene lost 2 bases and the J gene lost 0 bases, with 9 bases spanning the gap. The CDR3 DNA reads as TGTGCCAGCAGTGAAGACAGCTCTAGCACAGATACGCAGTATTTT. This sequence encodes CASSEDSSSTDTQYF.

V usage is TRBV11-2 and J usage is TRBJ2-3; D not certain. The germline CDR1 and CDR2 sequences are SGHAT and FQNNGV. The CDR3 is made up of 13 amino acids. V lost 0 bases to trimming and J lost 8 bases, with 9 bases between them. The DNA of the CDR3 is TGTGCCAGCAGCTTAGAGGTCCCGAGTACGCAGTATTTT. Translation: CASSLEVPSTQYF. Looking up the rest from reference TRBV11-2 and TRBJ2-3 gives the full variable domain: EAGVAQSPRYKIIEKRQSVAFWCNPISGHATLYWYQQILGQGPKLLIQFQNNGVVDDSQLPKDRFSAERLKGVDSTLKIQPAKLEDSAVYLCASSLEVPSTQYFGPGTRLTVL.

This clone was detected only once. This chain links TRBV18 with TRBJ1-2, with a possible D match to TRBD1 (5 bases). This CDR3 comprises 15 residues. Germline assignment: CDR1 KGHSH and CDR2 LQKENI. The ends were cut back, 6 bases at V and 7 bases at J, with 21 bases in the middle. The CDR3 spells CASSSQGGARSGYTF. The DNA of the CDR3 is TGTGCCAGCTCCTCACAAGGAGGGGCGCGTAGTGGCTACACCTTC.

V is TRBV12-1 and J is TRBJ1-2; the table assigns TRBD1, which was not confirmed against the DNA. TRBV12-1 constitutes a pseudogene. The CDR3 runs to 15 residues. The CDR3 here is CASSFPPTVGWGYTF. CDR3 coding DNA: TGTGCCAGCAGCTTCCCCCCGACAGTCGGCTGGGGCTACACCTTC.